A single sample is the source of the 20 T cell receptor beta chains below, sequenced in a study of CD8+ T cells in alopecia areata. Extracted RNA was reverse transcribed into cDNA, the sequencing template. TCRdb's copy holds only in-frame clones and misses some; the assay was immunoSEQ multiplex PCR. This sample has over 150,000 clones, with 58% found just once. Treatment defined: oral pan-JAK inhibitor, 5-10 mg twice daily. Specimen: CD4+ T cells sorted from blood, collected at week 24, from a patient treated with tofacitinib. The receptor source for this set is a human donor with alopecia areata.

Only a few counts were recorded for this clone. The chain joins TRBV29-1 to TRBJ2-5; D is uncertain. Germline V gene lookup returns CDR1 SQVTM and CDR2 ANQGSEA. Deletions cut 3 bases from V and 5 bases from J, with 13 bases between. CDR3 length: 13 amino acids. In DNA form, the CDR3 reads TGCAGCGTTGACCTTACATTTGGGGAGACCCAGTACTTC. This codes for CSVDLTFGETQYF. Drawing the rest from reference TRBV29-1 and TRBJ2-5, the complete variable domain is SAVISQKPSRDICQRGTSLTIQCQVDSQVTMMFWYRQQPGQSLTLIATANQGSEATYESGFVIDKFPISRPNLTFSTLTVSNMSPEDSSIYLCSVDLTFGETQYFGPGTRLLVL.

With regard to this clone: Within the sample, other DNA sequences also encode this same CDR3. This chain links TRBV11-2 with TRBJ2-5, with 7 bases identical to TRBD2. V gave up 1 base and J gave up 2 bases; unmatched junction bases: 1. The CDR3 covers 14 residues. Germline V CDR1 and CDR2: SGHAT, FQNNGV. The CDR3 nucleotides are TGTGCCAGCAGCTTAGCGGGGGGACAAGAGACCCAGTACTTC. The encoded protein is CASSLAGGQETQYF.

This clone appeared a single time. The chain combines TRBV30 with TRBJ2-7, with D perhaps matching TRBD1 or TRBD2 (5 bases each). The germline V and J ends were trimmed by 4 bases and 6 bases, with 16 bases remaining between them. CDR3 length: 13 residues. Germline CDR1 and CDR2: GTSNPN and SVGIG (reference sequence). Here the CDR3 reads CAWIHLGEGEQYF. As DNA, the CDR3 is TGTGCCTGGATTCACCTGGGGGAAGGCGAGCAGTACTTC.

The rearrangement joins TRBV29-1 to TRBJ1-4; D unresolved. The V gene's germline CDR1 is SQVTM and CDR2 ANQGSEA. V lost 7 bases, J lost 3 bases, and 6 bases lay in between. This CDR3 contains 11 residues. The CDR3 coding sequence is TGCAGCGGAGGGTCTAATGAAAAACTGTTTTTT. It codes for CSGGSNEKLFF.

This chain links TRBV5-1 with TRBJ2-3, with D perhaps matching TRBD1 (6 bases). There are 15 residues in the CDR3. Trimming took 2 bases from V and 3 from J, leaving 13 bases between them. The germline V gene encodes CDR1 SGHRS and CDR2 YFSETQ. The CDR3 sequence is CASSFEGEITDTQYF. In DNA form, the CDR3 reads TGCGCCAGCAGCTTTGAGGGGGAGATTACAGATACGCAGTATTTT.

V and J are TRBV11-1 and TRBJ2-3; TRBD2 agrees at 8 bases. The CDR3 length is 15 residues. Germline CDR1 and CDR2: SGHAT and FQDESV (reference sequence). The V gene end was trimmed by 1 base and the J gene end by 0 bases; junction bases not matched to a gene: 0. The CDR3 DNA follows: TGTGCCAGCAGCTTAGTAGCGGGGAGCACAGATACGCAGTATTTT. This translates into CASSLVAGSTDTQYF.

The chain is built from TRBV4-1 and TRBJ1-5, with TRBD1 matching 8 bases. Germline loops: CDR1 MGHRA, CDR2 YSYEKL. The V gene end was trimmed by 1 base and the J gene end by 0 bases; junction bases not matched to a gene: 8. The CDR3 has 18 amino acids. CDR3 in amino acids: CASSQAPDRADSNQPQHF. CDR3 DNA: TGCGCCAGCAGCCAAGCCCCGGACAGGGCCGATAGCAATCAGCCCCAGCATTTT.

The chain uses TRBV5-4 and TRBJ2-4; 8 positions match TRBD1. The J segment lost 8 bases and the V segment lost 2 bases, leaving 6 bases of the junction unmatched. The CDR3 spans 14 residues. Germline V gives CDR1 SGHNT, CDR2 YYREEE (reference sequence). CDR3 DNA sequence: TGTGCCAGCAGCTTACCAGGGGGCCAGGACATTCAGTACTTC. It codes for CASSLPGGQDIQYF.

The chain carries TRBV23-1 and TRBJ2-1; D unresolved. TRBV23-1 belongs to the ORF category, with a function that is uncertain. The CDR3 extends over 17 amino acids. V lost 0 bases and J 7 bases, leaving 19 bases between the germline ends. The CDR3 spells CASSQSLRSPEVNEQFF. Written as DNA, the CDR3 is TGCGCCAGCAGTCAATCGTTGAGGAGCCCCGAGGTGAATGAGCAGTTCTTC.

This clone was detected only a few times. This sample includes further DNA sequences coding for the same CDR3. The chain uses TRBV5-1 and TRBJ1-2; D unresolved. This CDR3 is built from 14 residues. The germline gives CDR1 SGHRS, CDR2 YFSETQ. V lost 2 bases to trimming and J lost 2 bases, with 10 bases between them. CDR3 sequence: CASSFTDSNYGYTF. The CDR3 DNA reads TGCGCCAGCAGCTTTACCGATTCGAACTATGGCTACACCTTC. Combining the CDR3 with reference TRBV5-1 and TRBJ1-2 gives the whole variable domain KAGVTQTPRYLIKTRGQQVTLSCSPISGHRSVSWYQQTPGQGLQFLFEYFSETQRNKGNFPGRFSGRQFSNSRSEMNVSTLELGDSALYLCASSFTDSNYGYTFGSGTRLTVV.

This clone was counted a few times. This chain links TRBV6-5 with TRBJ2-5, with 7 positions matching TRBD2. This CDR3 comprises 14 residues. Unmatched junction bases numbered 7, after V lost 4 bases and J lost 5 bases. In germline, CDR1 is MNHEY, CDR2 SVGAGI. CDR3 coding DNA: TGTGCCAGCAGTTTTGGACTAGGTGGCGAGACCCAGTACTTC. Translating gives CASSFGLGGETQYF.

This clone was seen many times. CDR3 coding DNA: TGTGCCAGCAGCCCCATGGTAAACACTGAAGCTTTCTTT. It yields the protein CASSPMVNTEAFF. The V and J genes are TRBV7-3 and TRBJ1-1; D is ambiguous. The germline V gene encodes CDR1 SGHTA and CDR2 FQGTGA. V was clipped by 5 bases and J by 2 bases, with 9 bases between them. The CDR3 extends over 13 amino acids.

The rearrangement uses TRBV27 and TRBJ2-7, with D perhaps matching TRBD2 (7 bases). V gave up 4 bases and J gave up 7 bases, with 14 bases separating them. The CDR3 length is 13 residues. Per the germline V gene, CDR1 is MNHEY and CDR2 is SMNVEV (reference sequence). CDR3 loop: CASSWGGRREQYF. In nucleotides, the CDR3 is TGTGCCAGCAGTTGGGGGGGGCGCCGAGAGCAGTACTTC.

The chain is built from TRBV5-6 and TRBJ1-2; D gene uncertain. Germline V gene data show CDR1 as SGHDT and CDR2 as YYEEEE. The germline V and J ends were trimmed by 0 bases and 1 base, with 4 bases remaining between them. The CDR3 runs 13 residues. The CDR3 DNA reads TGTGCCAGCAGCTTGGACAGTAACTATGGCTACACCTTC. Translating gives CASSLDSNYGYTF.

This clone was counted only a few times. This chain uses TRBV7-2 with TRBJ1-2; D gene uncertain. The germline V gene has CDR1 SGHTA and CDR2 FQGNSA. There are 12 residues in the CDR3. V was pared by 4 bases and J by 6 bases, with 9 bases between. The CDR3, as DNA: TGTGCCAGCAGCTCCGAGCGTAATGGCTACACCTTC. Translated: CASSSERNGYTF.

This chain's CDR3 is CASSQDPPTSGGADTQYF. In nucleotides, the CDR3 is TGCGCCAGCAGCCAAGATCCCCCGACTAGCGGGGGGGCAGATACGCAGTATTTT. The rearrangement uses TRBV4-3 and TRBJ2-3, with TRBD2 identical over 14 bases. V trimming: 0 bases; J trimming: 4 bases; junction bases outside the gene matches: 6. This CDR3 comprises 18 residues. Germline-derived CDR1 and CDR2 are LGHNA and YSLEER.

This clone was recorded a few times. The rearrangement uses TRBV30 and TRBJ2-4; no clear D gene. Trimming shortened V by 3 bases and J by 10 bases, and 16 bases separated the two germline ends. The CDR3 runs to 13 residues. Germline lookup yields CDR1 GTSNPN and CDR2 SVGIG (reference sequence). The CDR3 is CAWRLGFKSIQYF. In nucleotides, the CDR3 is TGTGCCTGGAGGCTTGGATTCAAATCGATTCAGTACTTC.

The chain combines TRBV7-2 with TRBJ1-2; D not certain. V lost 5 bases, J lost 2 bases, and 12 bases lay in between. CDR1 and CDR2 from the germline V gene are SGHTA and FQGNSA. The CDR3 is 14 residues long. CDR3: CASSPYSRNYGYTF. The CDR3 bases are TGTGCCAGCAGCCCGTACTCCAGGAACTATGGCTACACCTTC.

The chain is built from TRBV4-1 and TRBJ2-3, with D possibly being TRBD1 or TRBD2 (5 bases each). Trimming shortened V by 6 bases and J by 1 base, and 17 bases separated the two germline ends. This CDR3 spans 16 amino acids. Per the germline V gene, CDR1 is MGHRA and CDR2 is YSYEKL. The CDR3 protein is CASSSAGTPGTDTQYF. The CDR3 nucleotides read TGCGCCAGCAGTTCTGCAGGGACGCCTGGCACAGATACGCAGTATTTT.

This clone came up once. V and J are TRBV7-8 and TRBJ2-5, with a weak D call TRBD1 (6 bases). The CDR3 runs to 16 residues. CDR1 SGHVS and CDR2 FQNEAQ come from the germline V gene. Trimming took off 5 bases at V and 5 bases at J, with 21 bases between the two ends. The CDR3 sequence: CASSLTGQSLVETQYF. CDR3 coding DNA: TGTGCCAGCAGCCTGACAGGACAGTCTTTAGTTGAGACCCAGTACTTC. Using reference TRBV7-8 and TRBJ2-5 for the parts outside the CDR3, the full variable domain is GAGVSQSPRYKVAKRGQDVALRCDPISGHVSLFWYQQALGQGPEFLTYFQNEAQLDKSGLPSDRFFAERPEGSVSTLKIQRTQQEDSAVYLCASSLTGQSLVETQYFGPGTRLLVL.